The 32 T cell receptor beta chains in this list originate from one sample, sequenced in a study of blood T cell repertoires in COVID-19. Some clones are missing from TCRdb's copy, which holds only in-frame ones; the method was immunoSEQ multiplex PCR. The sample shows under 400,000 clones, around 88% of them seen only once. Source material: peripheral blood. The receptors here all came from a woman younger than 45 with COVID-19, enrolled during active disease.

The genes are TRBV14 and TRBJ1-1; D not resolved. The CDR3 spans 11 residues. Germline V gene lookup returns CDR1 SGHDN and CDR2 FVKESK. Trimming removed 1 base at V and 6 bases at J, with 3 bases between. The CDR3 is CASSQVSEAFF. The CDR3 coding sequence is TGTGCCAGCAGCCAAGTCTCTGAAGCTTTCTTT.

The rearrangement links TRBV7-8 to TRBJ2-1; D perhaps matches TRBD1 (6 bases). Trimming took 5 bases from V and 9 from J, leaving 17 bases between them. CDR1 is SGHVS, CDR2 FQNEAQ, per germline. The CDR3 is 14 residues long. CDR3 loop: CASSARYRAGEQFF. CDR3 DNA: TGTGCCAGCAGCGCCAGATACAGGGCGGGTGAGCAGTTCTTC.

CDR3 sequence reads: CASSQTGTGGGPLYGYTF. The CDR3 bases are TGTGCCAGCAGCCAAACCGGGACAGGGGGCGGGCCCCTCTATGGCTACACCTTC. The chain carries TRBV4-2 and TRBJ1-2; 12 bases align to TRBD1. This CDR3 comprises 18 residues. The V gene's germline CDR1 is LGHNA and CDR2 YNFKEQ. Trimming at V came to 2 bases and at J to 4 bases, leaving 11 bases not matched to a gene.

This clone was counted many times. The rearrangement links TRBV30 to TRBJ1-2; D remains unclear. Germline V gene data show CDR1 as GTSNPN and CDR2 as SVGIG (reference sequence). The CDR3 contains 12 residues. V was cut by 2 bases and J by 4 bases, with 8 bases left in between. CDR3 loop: CAWSSERYGYTF. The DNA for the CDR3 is TGTGCCTGGAGTTCCGAGCGCTATGGCTACACCTTC.

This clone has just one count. CDR3 sequence: CAWSVSPGGGEKLFF. CDR3 nucleotides: TGTGCCTGGAGTGTCTCCCCCGGTGGAGGTGAAAAACTGTTTTTT. The chain couples TRBV30 to TRBJ1-4; no firm D call. With 0 bases removed from V and 7 bases from J, the gap between germline ends came to 15 bases. The length of the CDR3 is 15 residues. The V gene's germline CDR1 is GTSNPN and CDR2 SVGIG (reference sequence).

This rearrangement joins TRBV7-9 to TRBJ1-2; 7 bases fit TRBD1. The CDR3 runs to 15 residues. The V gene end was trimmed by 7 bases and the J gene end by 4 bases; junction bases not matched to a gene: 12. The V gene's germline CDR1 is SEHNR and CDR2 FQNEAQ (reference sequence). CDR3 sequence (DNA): TGTGCCAGCACCGAATCCGACAGGGAAGGCTATGGCTACACCTTC. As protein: CASTESDREGYGYTF.

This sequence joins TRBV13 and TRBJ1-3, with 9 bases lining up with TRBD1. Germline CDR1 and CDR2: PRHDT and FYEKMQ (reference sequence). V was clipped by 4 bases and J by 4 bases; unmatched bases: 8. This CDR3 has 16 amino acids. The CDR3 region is CASSSETGGSGNTIYF. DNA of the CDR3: TGTGCCAGCAGCTCTGAGACAGGGGGGTCAGGAAACACCATATATTTT.

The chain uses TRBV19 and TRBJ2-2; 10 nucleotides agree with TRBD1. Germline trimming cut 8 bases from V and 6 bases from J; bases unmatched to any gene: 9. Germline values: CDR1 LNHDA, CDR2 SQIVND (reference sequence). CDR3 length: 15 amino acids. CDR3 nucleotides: TGTGCCAGTTCTTATGGGACAGGGGTTCCCGGGGAGCTGTTTTTT. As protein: CASSYGTGVPGELFF.

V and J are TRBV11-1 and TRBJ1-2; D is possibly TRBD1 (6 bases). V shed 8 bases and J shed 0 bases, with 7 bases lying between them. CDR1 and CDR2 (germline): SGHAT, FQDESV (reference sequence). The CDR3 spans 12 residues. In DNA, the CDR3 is TGTGCCAGCGGACAGACTAACTATGGCTACACCTTC. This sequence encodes CASGQTNYGYTF.

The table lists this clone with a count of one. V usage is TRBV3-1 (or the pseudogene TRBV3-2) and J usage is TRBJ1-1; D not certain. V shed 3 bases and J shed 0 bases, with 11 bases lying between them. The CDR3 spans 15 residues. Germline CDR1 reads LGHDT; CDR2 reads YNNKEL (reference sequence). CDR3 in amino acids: CASSQGEVLNTEAFF. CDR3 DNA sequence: TGTGCCAGCAGCCAGGGAGAGGTTTTGAACACTGAAGCTTTCTTT.

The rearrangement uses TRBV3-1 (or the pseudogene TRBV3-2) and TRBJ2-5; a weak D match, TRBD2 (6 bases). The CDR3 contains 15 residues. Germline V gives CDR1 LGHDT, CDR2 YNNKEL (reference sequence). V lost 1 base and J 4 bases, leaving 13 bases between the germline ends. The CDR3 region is CASSQGQGGGETQYF. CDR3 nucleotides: TGTGCCAGCAGCCAAGGTCAGGGAGGAGGAGAGACCCAGTACTTC.

This CDR3 is CASSLPRQAFNYGYTF. CDR3 bases: TGTGCCAGCAGCTTACCGAGACAGGCCTTTAACTATGGCTACACCTTC. The chain joins TRBV7-9 to TRBJ1-2; D possibly corresponds to TRBD1 (6 bases). Germline V gene sequence: CDR1 SEHNR, CDR2 FQNEAQ (reference sequence). The CDR3 has 16 amino acids. V was cut by 2 bases and J by 1 base, with 14 bases left in between.

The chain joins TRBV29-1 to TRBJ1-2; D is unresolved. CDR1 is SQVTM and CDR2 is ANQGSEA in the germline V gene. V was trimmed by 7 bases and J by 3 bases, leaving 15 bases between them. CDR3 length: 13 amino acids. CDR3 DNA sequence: TGCAGCGGAAAGAGACTCCCGGACTATGGCTACACCTTC. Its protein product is CSGKRLPDYGYTF.

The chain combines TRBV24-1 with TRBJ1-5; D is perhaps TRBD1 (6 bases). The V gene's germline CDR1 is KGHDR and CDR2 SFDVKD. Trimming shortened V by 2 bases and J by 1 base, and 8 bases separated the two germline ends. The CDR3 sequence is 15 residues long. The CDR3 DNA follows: TGTGCCACCAGTGATTCGACAGGCAGCAATCAGCCCCAGCATTTT. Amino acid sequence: CATSDSTGSNQPQHF.

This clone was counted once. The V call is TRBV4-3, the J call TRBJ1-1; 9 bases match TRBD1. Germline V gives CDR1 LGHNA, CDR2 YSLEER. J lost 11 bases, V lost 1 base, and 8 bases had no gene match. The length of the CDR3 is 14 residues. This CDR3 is CASSQGAFGQGAFF. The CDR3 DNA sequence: TGCGCCAGCAGCCAAGGAGCCTTTGGACAGGGGGCTTTCTTT.

DNA for the CDR3: TGTGCCAGCAGTTACTCGGGACTAGCGGACCACTACAATGAGCAGTTCTTC. It codes for CASSYSGLADHYNEQFF. The chain carries TRBV6-2 or TRBV6-3 and TRBJ2-1, with TRBD2 identical over 11 bases. The CDR3 has 17 amino acids. In germline, CDR1 is MNHEY, CDR2 SVGEGT. V was pared by 0 bases and J by 3 bases, with 4 bases of the junction left unmatched.

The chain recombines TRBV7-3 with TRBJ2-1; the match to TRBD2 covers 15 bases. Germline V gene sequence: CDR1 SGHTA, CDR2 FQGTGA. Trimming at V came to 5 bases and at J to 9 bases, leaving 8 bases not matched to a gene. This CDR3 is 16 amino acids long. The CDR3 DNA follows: TGTGCCAGCAGCCCTCGGACTAGCGGGGGGGCTAGTGAGCAGTTCTTC. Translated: CASSPRTSGGASEQFF.

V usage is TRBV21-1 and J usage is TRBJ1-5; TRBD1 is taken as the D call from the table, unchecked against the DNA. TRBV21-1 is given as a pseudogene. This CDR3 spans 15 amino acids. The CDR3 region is CASSKGATGCWPQHF. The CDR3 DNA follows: TGTGCCAGCAGCAAGGGGGCGACAGGGTGTTGGCCCCAGCATTTT.

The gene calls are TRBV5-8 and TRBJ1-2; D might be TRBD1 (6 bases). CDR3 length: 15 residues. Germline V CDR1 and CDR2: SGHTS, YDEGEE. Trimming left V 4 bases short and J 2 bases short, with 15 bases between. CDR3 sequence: CASSPGTLPNYGYTF. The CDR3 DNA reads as TGTGCCAGCAGCCCTGGGACACTGCCAAACTATGGCTACACCTTC. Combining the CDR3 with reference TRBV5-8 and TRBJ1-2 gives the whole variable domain EAGVTQSPTHLIKTRGQQATLRCSPISGHTSVYWYQQALGLGLQFLLWYDEGEERNRGNFPPRFSGRQFPNYSSELNVNALELEDSALYLCASSPGTLPNYGYTFGSGTRLTVV.

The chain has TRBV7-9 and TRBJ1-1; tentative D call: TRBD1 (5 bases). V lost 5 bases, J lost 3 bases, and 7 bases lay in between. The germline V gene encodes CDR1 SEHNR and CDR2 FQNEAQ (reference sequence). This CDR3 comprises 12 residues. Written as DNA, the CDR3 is TGTGCCAGCAGCGGGGGGTACACTGAAGCTTTCTTT. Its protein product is CASSGGYTEAFF.

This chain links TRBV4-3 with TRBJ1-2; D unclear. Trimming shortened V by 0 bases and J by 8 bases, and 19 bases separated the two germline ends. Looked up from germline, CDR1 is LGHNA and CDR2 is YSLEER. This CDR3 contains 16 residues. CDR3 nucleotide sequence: TGCGCCAGCAGCCAAGATAGCGTAAGCTCACATCAAGGCTACACCTTC. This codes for CASSQDSVSSHQGYTF.

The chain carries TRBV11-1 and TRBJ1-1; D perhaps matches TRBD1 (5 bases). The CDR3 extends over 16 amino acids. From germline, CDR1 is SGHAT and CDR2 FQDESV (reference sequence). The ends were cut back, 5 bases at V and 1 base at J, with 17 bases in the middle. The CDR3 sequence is CASSPRRGGANTEAFF. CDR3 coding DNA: TGTGCCAGCAGCCCCCGGCGCGGAGGGGCGAACACTGAAGCTTTCTTT.

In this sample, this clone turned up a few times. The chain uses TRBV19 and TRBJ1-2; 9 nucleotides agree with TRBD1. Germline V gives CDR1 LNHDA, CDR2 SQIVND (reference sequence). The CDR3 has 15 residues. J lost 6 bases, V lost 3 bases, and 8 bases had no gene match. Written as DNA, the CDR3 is TGTGCCAGTAGTATTTGGGACAGGGCACCTCATGGCTACACCTTC. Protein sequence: CASSIWDRAPHGYTF. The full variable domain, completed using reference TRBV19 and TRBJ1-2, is DGGITQSPKYLFRKEGQNVTLSCEQNLNHDAMYWYRQDPGQGLRLIYYSQIVNDFQKGDIAEGYSVSREKKESFPLTVTSAQKNPTAFYLCASSIWDRAPHGYTFGSGTRLTVV.

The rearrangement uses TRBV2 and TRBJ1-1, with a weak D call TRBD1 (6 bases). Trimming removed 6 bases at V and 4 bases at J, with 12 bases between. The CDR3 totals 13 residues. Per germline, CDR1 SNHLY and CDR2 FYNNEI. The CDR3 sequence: CASSEEGGTEAFF. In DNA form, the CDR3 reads TGTGCCAGCAGCGAGGAAGGGGGCACTGAAGCTTTCTTT.

This CDR3 is CASSGRTGKTSTDTQYF. As DNA, the CDR3 is TGTGCCAGCAGTGGCCGGACAGGCAAGACTAGCACAGATACGCAGTATTTT. The J gene is TRBJ2-3, the V gene TRBV2; 7 nucleotides align to TRBD1. CDR1 SNHLY and CDR2 FYNNEI come from the germline V gene. With 4 bases clipped from V and 0 bases from J, the junction kept 10 bases outside the gene matches. The CDR3 runs to 17 residues. The full variable domain, in which reference TRBV2 and TRBJ2-3 provide the parts outside the CDR3, is EPEVTQTPSHQVTQMGQEVILRCVPISNHLYFYWYRQILGQKVEFLVSFYNNEISEKSEIFDDQFSVERPDGSNFTLKIRSTKLEDSAMYFCASSGRTGKTSTDTQYFGPGTRLTVL.

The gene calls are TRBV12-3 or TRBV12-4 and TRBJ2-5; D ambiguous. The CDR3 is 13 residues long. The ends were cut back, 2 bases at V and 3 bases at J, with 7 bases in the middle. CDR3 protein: CASSLMVEETQYF. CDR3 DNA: TGTGCCAGCAGTTTAATGGTAGAAGAGACCCAGTACTTC.

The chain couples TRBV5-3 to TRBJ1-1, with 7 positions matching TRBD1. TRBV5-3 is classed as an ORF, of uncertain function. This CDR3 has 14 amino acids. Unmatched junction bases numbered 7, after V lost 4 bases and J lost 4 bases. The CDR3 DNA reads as TGTGCCAGAAGCCCGCGACAGGGAAGCACTGAAGCTTTCTTT. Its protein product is CARSPRQGSTEAFF.

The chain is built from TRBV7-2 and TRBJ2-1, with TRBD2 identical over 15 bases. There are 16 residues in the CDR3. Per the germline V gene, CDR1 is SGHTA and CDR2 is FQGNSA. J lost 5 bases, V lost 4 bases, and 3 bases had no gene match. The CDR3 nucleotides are TGTGCCAGCAGCTGGACTAGCGGGGGGGGCGACAATGAGCAGTTCTTC. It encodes CASSWTSGGGDNEQFF.

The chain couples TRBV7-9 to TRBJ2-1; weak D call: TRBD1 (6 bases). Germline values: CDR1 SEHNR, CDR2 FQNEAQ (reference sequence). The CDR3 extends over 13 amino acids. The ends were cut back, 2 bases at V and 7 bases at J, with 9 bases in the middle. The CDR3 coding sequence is TGTGCCAGCAGCTTATCCAGGGGTAATGAGCAGTTCTTC. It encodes CASSLSRGNEQFF.

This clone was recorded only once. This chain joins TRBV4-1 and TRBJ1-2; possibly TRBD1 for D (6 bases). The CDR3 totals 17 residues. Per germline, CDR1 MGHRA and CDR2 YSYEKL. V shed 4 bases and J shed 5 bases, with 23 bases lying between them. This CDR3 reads CASSPSFKTGTSYGYTF. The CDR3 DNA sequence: TGCGCCAGCAGCCCATCCTTCAAAACCGGGACATCATATGGCTACACCTTC.

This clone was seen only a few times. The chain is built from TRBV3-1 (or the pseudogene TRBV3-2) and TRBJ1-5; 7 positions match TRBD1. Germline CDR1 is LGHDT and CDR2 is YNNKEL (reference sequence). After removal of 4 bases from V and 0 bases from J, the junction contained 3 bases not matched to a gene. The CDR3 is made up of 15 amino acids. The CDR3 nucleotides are TGTGCCAGCAGCCGGGACAGTTATAGCAATCAGCCCCAGCATTTT. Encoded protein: CASSRDSYSNQPQHF.

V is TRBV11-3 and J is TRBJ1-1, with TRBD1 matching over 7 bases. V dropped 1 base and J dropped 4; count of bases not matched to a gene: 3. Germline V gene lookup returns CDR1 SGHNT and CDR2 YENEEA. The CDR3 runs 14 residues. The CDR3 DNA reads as TGTGCCAGCAGCTTAGGGCAGGGGGGCACTGAAGCTTTCTTT. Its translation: CASSLGQGGTEAFF.